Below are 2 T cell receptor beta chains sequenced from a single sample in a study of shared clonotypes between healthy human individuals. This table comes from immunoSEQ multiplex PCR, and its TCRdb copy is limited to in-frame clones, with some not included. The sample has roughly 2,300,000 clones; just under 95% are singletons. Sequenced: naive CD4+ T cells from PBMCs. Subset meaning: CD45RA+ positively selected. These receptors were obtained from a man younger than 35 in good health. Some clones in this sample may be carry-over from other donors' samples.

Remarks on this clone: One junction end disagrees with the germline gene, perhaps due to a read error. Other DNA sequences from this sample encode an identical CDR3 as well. CDR3 amino acids: CAVRKPMNTEAFF. In DNA form, the CDR3 reads TGTGCTGTGAGAAAGCCGATGAACACTGAAGCCTTCTTT. The V gene is TRBV28, the J gene TRBJ1-1; D not resolved. The CDR3 extends over 13 amino acids. Looked up from germline, CDR1 is MDHEN and CDR2 is SYDVKM.

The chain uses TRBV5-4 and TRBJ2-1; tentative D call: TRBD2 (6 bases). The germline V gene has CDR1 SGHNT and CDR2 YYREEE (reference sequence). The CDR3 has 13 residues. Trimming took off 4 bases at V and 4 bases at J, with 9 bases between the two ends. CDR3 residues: CASSPAGYNEQFF. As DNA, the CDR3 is TGTGCCAGCAGCCCGGCGGGATACAATGAGCAGTTCTTC.